This TCR beta chain was captured by sequencing in a study of CD8 T cells in ankylosing spondylitis. The V gene lost 4 bases and the J gene lost 8 bases, with 9 bases spanning the gap. The germline V gene has CDR1 MGHDK and CDR2 SYGVNS. The length of the CDR3 is 12 residues. Quantitative 5'-RACE was performed with molecular barcodes, and it yielded the TCR beta libraries. Via MiXCR, TCRdb re-called the 5' RACE reads, giving one row per CDR3 protein. The sample lists a few hundred thousand distinct CDR3 sequences, about 11% seen once, with roughly 6.8% in the top ten. This clonotype was counted at least ten times.

The rearrangement links TRBV25-1 to TRBJ2-1, with D possibly matching TRBD2 (6 bases). Sequences were obtained from blood, either unsorted or a sorted T cell fraction (not recorded which). The sequence was obtained from a male donor with ankylosing spondylitis or in good health (not recorded which). The CDR3 DNA reads TGTGCCAGCAGTGGAGGCGGGGATGAGCAGTTCTTC. This sequence encodes CASSGGGDEQFF. Looking up the rest from reference TRBV25-1 and TRBJ2-1 gives the full variable domain: EADIYQTPRYLVIGTGKKITLECSQTMGHDKMYWYQQDPGMELHLIHYSYGVNSTEKGDLSSESTVSRIRTEHFPLTLESARPSHTSQYLCASSGGGDEQFFGPGTRLTVL.